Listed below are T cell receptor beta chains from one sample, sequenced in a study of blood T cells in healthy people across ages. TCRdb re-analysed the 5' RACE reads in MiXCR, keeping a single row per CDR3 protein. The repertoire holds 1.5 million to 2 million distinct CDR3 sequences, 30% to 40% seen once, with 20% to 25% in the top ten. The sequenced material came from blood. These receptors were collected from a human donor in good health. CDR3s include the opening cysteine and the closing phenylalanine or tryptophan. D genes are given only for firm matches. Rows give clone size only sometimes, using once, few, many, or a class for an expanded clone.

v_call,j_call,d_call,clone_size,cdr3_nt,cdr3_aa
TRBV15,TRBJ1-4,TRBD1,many,TGTGCCACCAGCGCTACCGGGACAGAGTATGAAAAACTGTTTTTT,CATSATGTEYEKLFF
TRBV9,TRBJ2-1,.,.,TGTGCCAGCAGCGTGGAGAAAGAGCAAATGTTCTTC,CASSVEKEQMFF
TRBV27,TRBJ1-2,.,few,TGTGCCAGCAGTTTCGGGTCGCAAGGGGGCTACACCTTC,CASSFGSQGGYTF
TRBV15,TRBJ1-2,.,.,TGTGCCACCAGCAGGGAAAGCTTTCACTATGGCTACACCTTC,CATSRESFHYGYTF
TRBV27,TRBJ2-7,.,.,TGTGCCAGCAGTTTATCGATGGGGACGTACGAGCAGTACTTC,CASSLSMGTYEQYF
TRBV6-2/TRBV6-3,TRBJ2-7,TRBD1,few,TGTGCCAGCAGTTCCCGACAGGGCAGTTTCTACGAGCAGTACTTC,CASSSRQGSFYEQYF
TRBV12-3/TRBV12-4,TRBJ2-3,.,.,TGTGCCAGCAGTTATGGGGTGTCGGGAGATACGCAGTATTTT,CASSYGVSGDTQYF
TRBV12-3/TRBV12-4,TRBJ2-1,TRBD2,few,TGTGCCAGCGGCGGGGGTCACAATGAGCAGTTCTTC,CASGGGHNEQFF
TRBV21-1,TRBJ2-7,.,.,TGTGCCAGCAGCAAAAACGGGAGGTGGTCCTACGAGCAGTACTTC,CASSKNGRWSYEQYF
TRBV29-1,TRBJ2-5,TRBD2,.,TGCAGCGTTGCAAAACGGGGGGTCCAAGAGACCCAGTACTTC,CSVAKRGVQETQYF
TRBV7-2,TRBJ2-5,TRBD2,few,TGTGCCAGCAGCAGCCCCGGGACTAGAGGGGAGACCCAGTACTTC,CASSSPGTRGETQYF
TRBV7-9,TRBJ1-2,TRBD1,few,TGTGCCAGCAGCTCCCTGAACAGGGGGCAAAGCTATGGCTACACCTTC,CASSSLNRGQSYGYTF
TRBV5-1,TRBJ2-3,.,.,TGCGCCAGCAGCCTGGCCGTAGCAGGGCGAGGCACAGATACGCAGTATTTT,CASSLAVAGRGTDTQYF
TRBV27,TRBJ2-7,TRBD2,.,TGTGCCAGCAGTTATCGGACTAGCGGTTCCTACGAGCAGTACTTC,CASSYRTSGSYEQYF
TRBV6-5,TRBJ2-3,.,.,TGTGCCAGCAGTCCTTCCGACTACACAGATACGCAGTATTTT,CASSPSDYTDTQYF
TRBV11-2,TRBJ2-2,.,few,TGTGCCAGCAGCTTCACGGACACCGGGGAGCTGTTTTTT,CASSFTDTGELFF
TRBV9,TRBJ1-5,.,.,TGTGCCAGCAGCGTAAGAGGGCATCAGCCCCAGCATTTT,CASSVRGHQPQHF
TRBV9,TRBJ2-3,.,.,TGTGCCAGCAGCGTAATGCCGTCGGATACGCAGTATTTT,CASSVMPSDTQYF
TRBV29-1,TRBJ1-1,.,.,TGCAGCGTTGCAAGCAGGGAAATACTCACTGAAGCTTTCTTT,CSVASREILTEAFF
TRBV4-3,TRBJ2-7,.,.,TGCGCCAGCAGCCAAGAGATGAGTCCCTACGAGCAGTACTTC,CASSQEMSPYEQYF
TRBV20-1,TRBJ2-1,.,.,TGCAGTACAGACCGGGACTCCAACAATGAGCAGTTCTTC,CSTDRDSNNEQFF
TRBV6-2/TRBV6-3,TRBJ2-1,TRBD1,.,TGTGCCAGCAGTCTCGACAGGGCTAACCAGTTCTTC,CASSLDRANQFF
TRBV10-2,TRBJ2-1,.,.,TGCGCCAGCAGACAGGCCCCGAATGAGCAGTTCTTC,CASRQAPNEQFF
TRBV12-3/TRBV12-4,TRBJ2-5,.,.,TGTGCCAGCAGTTTAGCGCCTAGCCAGGAGACCCAGTACTTC,CASSLAPSQETQYF
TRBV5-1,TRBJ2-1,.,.,TGCGCCAGCAGCCGAGGGACCTCCGGTTGGGATGAGCAGTTCTTC,CASSRGTSGWDEQFF
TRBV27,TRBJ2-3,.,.,TGTGCCAGCAGTTTGGATTCCACGCGGTATTTT,CASSLDSTRYF
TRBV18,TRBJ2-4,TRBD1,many,TGTGCCAGCTCACCTGGACAGGGGGCCCAAAACATTCAGTACTTC,CASSPGQGAQNIQYF
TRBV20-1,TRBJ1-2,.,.,TGCAGTGCCAGCGCCGGGGGGGAATTGCTGGGCTACACCTTC,CSASAGGELLGYTF
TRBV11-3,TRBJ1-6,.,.,TGTGCCAGCAGCTTAGATCTGGAGGGATCCCTCCACTTT,CASSLDLEGSLHF
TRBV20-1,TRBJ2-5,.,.,TGCAGTGCCTTATTCTCGGGGGCGCTTACCCAGTACTTC,CSALFSGALTQYF
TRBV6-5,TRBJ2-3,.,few,TGTGCCAGCAGTTACAGGGCGGGCACAGATACGCAGTATTTT,CASSYRAGTDTQYF
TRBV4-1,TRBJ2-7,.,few,TGCGCCAGCAGCCCGGCTGGCAGGGGTTTTCGCTACGAGCAGTACTTC,CASSPAGRGFRYEQYF
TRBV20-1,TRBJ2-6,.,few,TGCAGTGCCAATATGCAGGCCCGCTCTGGGGCCAACGTCCTGACTTTC,CSANMQARSGANVLTF
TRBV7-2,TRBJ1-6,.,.,TGTGCCAGCAGCTTAATGGGGGCGAATAATTCACCCCTCCACTTT,CASSLMGANNSPLHF
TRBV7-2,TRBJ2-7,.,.,TGTGCCAGCAGCTTTGTAACACTGAGTCCTTCTACCTACGAGCAGTACTTC,CASSFVTLSPSTYEQYF
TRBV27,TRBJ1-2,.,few,TGTGCCATGGACGGGGTCCTTAACTATGGCTACACCTTC,CAMDGVLNYGYTF
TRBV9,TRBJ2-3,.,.,TGTGCCAGCAGCGCTTTATCCGGGCCGACGACCACAGATACGCAGTATTTT,CASSALSGPTTTDTQYF
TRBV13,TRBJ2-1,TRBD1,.,TGTGCCAGCAGCGTCGGGGAGGGACAGGGAGGAGACAATGAGCAGTTCTTC,CASSVGEGQGGDNEQFF
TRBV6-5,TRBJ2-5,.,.,TGTGCCAGCAAGGCGGGGCCATTGGCTGGGACCCAGTACTTC,CASKAGPLAGTQYF
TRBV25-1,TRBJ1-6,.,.,TGTGCCAGCAGTGAGGGACACTCACCCCTCCACTTT,CASSEGHSPLHF
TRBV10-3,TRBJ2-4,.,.,TGTGCCATCAGTCTCGACAGGGCGGGGGAGCAGTACTTC,CAISLDRAGEQYF
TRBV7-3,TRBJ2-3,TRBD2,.,TGTGCCAGCAGCTGGGGAGGGGCCGGAGATACGCAGTATTTT,CASSWGGAGDTQYF
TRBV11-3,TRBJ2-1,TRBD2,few,TGTGCCAGCAGCCCCGGACTAGCGGGGGAGAATGAGCAGTTCTTC,CASSPGLAGENEQFF
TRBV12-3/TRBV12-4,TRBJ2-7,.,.,TGTGCCAGCAGTTTAGAGGGGGGGGCTAACTCCTACGAGCAGTACTTC,CASSLEGGANSYEQYF
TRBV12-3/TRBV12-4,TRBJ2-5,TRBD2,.,TGTGCCAGCAGTCGACTAGCGGGGGGTCAAAAAGAGACCCAGTACTTC,CASSRLAGGQKETQYF
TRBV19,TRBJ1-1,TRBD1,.,TGTGCCAGTAGTGCACAGGGGGCGACGACTGAAGCTTTCTTT,CASSAQGATTEAFF
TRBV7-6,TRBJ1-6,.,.,TGTGCCAGCCGGGACGGAAGCTCCTATAATTCACCCCTCCACTTT,CASRDGSSYNSPLHF
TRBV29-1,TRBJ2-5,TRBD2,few,TGCAGCGTTGAATACGCGGGAGCTCAAGAGACCCAGTACTTC,CSVEYAGAQETQYF
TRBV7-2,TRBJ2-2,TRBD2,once,TGTGCCAGCAGCCCCCTGAGGGTAGCGGGGGGGCGGAGCACCGGGGAGCTGTTTTTT,CASSPLRVAGGRSTGELFF
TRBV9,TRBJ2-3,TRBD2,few,TGTGCCAGCAGCGTCTGGTCGGTTGGGGGGGGCACAGATACGCAGTATTTT,CASSVWSVGGGTDTQYF
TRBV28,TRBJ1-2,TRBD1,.,TGTGCCAGCAGACCACAGGGGTATAACTATGGCTACACCTTC,CASRPQGYNYGYTF
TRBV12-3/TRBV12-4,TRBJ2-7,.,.,TGTGCCAGCAGGACCTCTTGGGATTTCCCCCAGTACTTC,CASRTSWDFPQYF
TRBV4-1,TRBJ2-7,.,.,TGCGCCAGCAGCCAAGGGGAGACAGTTCAACCTTGCGAGCAGTACTTC,CASSQGETVQPCEQYF
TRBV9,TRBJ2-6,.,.,TGTGCCAGCAGCGTGCAGGGCAGCTCTGGGACCAACGTCCTGACTTTC,CASSVQGSSGTNVLTF